These T cell receptor beta chains were read from a single sample in a study of shared clonotypes between healthy human individuals. Clones were sequenced by immunoSEQ multiplex PCR, and TCRdb holds only the in-frame ones, with some missing. The sample carries about 2 million clones, approximately 95% recorded once. Sequenced input: naive CD8+ T cells sorted from blood. Receptors were obtained from a man between 18 and 29 years old in good health. Each CDR3 is given without its conserved first and last residue.

>TRBV28
ATKRGTNEKLF
>TRBV9
ASSVVPGGVAGQGDTQY
>TRBV13
ASSLVGGREQY
>TRBV5-8
ASSQGQISNQPQH
>TRBV11-2
ASSFGRGAGELF
>TRBV29-1
SVEGLLSGSYNEQF
>TRBV25-1
ASRARTGTGVYTIY
>TRBV21-1
ASPRSISEQY
>TRBV30
AWSAPGPVRGYT
>TRBV7-9
ASSSDWVEF
>TRBV28
ASSLFPGGFEAEYEQY
>TRBV6-1
ASSESQWTAYNEQF
>TRBV9
ASSFETYTDTQY
>TRBV19
ASSIDPLAGENTGELF
>TRBV10-3
AISGGVGRTGPTGELF
>TRBV5-6
ASSLTGGATDTQY
>TRBV6-5
ASSSTSGGAYEQY
>TRBV10-2
ASSEGLYGYT
>TRBV9
ASSVDSFSYEQY
>TRBV27
ASSRTGGIYEQY
>TRBV4-1
ASSHRESDYGYT
>TRBV13
ASSSRLAGEQF
>TRBV5-1
ASSPDRGICNQPQH
>TRBV27
ASSLALAGGSDTQY
>TRBV28
ASSFLPEPSGNTIY
>TRBV19
ASSWDRDFGKLF
>TRBV6-5
ASGTVSEQY
>TRBV20-1
SARGGGEQY
>TRBV4-2
ASSLRAGGSYNEQF
>TRBV7-8
ASSLGLAGSHHEYNEQF
>TRBV11-2
ASSLIAGELYEQY
>TRBV5-6
ASSRAGWAELF
>TRBV11-2
ASSSPTGIYGYT
>TRBV5-1
ASSLGQGDTQY
>TRBV4-1
ASSQERGPAYEQY
>TRBV5-4
ASSLPNRGRNTEAF
>TRBV19
ASSIFGGYSNQPQH
>TRBV27
ASSFREEFEQF
>TRBV6-1
AFSPSGRGDTQY
>TRBV4-3
ASSPTGFPYNEQF
>TRBV29-1
SVVFYEQY
>TRBV6-1
ASTVTSGGYNEQF
>TRBV6-6
ASSSASATNTEAF
>TRBV7-9
ASSHTESGANVLT
>TRBV15
ATSFRDLRRQF
>TRBV11-2
ASTRGQGAYEQY
>TRBV2
ASIPANRGEQY
>TRBV7-8
ASSLEPSGTVSYEQY
>TRBV2
ASSEVAGGPFYNEQF
>TRBV18
ASSPGGEPSVTDTQY
>TRBV29-1
SVTQGPYGYT
>TRBV25-1
ASSDPRTGSPTNEKLF
>TRBV7-6
ASSPDLARNEQF
>TRBV29-1
SVEEGVSSYEQY
>TRBV7-9
ASSLGGVRSGNTIY